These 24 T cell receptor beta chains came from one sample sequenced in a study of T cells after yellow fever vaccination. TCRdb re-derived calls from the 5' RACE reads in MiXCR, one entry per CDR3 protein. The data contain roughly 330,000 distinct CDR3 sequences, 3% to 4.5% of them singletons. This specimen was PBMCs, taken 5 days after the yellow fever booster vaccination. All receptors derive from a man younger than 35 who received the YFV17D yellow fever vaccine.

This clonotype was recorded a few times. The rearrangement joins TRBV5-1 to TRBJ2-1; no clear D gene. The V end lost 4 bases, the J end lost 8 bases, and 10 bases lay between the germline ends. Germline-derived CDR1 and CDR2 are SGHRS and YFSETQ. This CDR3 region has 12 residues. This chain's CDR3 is CASSTYGDEQFF. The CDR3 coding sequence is TGCGCCAGCAGCACTTATGGCGATGAGCAGTTCTTC.

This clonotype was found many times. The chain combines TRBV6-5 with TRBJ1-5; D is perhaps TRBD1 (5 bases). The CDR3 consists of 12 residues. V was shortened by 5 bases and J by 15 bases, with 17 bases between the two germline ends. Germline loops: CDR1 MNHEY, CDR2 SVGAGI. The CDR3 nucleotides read TGTGCCAGCAGTAACGGCCGGGGACGGCGGCATTTT. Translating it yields CASSNGRGRRHF.

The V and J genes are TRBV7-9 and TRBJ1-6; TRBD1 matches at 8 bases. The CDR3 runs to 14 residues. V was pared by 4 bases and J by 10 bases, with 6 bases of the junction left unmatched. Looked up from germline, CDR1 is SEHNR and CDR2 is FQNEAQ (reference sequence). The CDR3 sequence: CASSYGQGESPLHF. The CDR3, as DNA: TGTGCCAGCAGCTACGGACAGGGAGAATCACCCCTCCACTTT.

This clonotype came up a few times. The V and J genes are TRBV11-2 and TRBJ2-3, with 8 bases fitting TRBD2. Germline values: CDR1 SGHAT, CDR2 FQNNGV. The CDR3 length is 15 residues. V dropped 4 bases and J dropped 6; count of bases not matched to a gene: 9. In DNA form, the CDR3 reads TGTGCCAGCAGCTCGCTCGGGGGGGCCATCGATACGCAGTATTTT. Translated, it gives CASSSLGGAIDTQYF. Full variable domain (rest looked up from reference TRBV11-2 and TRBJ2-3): EAGVAQSPRYKIIEKRQSVAFWCNPISGHATLYWYQQILGQGPKLLIQFQNNGVVDDSQLPKDRFSAERLKGVDSTLKIQPAKLEDSAVYLCASSSLGGAIDTQYFGPGTRLTVL.

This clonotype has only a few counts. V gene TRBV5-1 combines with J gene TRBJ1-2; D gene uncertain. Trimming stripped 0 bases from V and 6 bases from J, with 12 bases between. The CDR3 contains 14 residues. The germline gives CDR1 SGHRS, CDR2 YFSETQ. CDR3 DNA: TGCGCCAGCAGCTTGGCGAGAGGTGGTCATGGCTACACCTTC. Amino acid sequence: CASSLARGGHGYTF. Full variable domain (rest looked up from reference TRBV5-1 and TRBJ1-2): KAGVTQTPRYLIKTRGQQVTLSCSPISGHRSVSWYQQTPGQGLQFLFEYFSETQRNKGNFPGRFSGRQFSNSRSEMNVSTLELGDSALYLCASSLARGGHGYTFGSGTRLTVV.

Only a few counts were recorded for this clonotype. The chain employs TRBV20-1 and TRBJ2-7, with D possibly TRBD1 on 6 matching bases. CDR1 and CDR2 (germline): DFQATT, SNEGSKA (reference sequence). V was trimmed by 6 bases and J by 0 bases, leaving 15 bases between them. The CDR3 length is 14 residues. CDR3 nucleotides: TGCAGTGCGGGGGACACAACACTCTCCTACGAGCAGTACGTC. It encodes CSAGDTTLSYEQYV.

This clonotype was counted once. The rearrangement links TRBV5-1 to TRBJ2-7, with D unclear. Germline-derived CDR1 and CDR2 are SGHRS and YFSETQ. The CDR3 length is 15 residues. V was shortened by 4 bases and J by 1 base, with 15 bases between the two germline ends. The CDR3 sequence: CASSTGLGRSYEQYF. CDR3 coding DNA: TGCGCCAGCAGCACCGGCCTTGGACGGTCCTACGAGCAGTACTTC.

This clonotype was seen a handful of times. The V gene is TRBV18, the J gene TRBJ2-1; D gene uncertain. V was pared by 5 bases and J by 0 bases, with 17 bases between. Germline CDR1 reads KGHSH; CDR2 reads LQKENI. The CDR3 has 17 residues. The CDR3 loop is CASSAPPSFSSYNEQFF. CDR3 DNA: TGTGCCAGCTCAGCCCCCCCAAGCTTTAGCTCCTACAATGAGCAGTTCTTC.

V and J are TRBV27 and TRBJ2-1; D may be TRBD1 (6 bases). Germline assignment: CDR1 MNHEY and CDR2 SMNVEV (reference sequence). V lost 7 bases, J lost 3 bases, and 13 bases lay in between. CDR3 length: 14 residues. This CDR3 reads CASNAGTYYNEQFF. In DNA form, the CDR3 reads TGTGCCAGCAACGCCGGGACATACTACAATGAGCAGTTCTTC.

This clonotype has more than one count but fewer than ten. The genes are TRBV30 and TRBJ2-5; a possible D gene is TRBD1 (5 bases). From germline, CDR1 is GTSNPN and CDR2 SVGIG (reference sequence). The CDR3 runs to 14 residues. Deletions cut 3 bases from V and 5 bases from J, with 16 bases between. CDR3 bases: TGTGCCTGGAGCAGGGTTATACTTGGGGAGACCCAGTACTTC. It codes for CAWSRVILGETQYF.

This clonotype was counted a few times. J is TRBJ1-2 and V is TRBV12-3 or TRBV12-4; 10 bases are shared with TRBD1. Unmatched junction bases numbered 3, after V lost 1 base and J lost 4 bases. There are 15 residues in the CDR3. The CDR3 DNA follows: TGTGCCAGCAGTTTAGGACAGGGGGCCTCCTATGGCTACACCTTC. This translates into CASSLGQGASYGYTF.

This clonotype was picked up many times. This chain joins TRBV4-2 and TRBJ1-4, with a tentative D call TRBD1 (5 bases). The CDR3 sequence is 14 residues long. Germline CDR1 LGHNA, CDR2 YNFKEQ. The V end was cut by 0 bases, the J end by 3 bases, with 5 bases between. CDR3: CASSQETANEKLFF. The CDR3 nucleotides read TGTGCCAGCAGCCAAGAGACAGCTAATGAAAAACTGTTTTTT.

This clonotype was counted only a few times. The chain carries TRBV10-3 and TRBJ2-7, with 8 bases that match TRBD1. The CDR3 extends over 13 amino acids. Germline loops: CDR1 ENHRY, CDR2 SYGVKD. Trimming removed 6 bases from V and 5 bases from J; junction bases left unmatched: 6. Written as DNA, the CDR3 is TGTGCCATCAGAGGACAGGGATCCAACGAGCAGTACGTC. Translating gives CAIRGQGSNEQYV.

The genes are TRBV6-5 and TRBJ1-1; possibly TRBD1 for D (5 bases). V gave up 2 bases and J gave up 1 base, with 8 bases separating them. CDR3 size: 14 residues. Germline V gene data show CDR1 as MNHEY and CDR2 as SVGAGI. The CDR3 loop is CASSYKGTNTEAFF. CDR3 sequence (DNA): TGTGCCAGCAGTTACAAGGGGACGAACACTGAAGCTTTCTTT.

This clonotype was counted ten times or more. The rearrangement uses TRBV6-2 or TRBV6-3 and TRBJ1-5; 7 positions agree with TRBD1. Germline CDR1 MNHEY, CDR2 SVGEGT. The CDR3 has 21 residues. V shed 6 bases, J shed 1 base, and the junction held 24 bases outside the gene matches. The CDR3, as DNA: TGTGCCAGCAGGACCGACGGTATTGAGGTAGAGGGGGCTTGGAGCAATCAGCCCCAGCATTTT. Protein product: CASRTDGIEVEGAWSNQPQHF.

CDR3: CSVSQGARGEKLFF. The CDR3 DNA reads TGCAGCGTTTCTCAGGGGGCGCGGGGTGAAAAACTGTTTTTT. The genes are TRBV29-1 and TRBJ1-4; 8 positions agree with TRBD1. The V gene's germline CDR1 is SQVTM and CDR2 ANQGSEA. The trim removed 5 bases at V and 7 bases at J, leaving 9 bases unmatched. The CDR3 sequence is 14 residues long.

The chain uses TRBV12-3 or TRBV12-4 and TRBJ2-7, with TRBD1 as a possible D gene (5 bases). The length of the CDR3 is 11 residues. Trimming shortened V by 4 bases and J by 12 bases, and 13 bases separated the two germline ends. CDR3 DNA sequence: TGTGCCAGCAGTTACCCACAGGCCCGGTACGTC. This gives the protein CASSYPQARYV.

The CDR3 bases are TGCGCCAGCAGCCAAGGGACAGGGGGTCTAGTAAATGAGCAGTTCTTC. Translation gives CASSQGTGGLVNEQFF. This rearrangement joins TRBV4-3 to TRBJ2-1, with 10 bases aligning to TRBD1. V lost 1 base to trimming and J lost 7 bases; unmatched junction nucleotides: 7. The CDR3 is made up of 16 amino acids. The germline V gene encodes CDR1 LGHNA and CDR2 YSLEER.

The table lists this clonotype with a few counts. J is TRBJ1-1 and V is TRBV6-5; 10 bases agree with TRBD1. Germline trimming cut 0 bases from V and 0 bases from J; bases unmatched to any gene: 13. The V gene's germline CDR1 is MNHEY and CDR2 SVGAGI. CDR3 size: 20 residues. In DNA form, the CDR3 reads TGTGCCAGCAGTTACTCGCGGAGTCCGGGACAGGGGTTCATGAACACTGAAGCTTTCTTT. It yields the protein CASSYSRSPGQGFMNTEAFF.

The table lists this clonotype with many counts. CDR3 nucleotides: TGTGCCATCAGGGACTCTAACTATGGCTACACCTTC. Translating gives CAIRDSNYGYTF. The J gene is TRBJ1-2, the V gene TRBV10-3; no firm D call. The V gene lost 6 bases and the J gene lost 0 bases, with 5 bases spanning the gap. The germline gives CDR1 ENHRY, CDR2 SYGVKD. The CDR3 length is 12 residues.

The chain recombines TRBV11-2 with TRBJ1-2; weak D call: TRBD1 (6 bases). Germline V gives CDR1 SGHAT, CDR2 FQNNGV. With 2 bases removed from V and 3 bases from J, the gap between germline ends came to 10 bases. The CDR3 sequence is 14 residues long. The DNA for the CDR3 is TGTGCCAGCAGCTTACCAACAGGGTACTATGGCTACACCTTC. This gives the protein CASSLPTGYYGYTF.

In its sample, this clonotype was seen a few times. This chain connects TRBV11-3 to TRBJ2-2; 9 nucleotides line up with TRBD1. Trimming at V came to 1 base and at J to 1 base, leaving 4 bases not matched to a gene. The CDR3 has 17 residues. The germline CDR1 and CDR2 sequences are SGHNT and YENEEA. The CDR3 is CASSLAGQGWNTGELFF. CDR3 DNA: TGTGCCAGCAGCTTAGCGGGACAGGGCTGGAACACCGGGGAGCTGTTTTTT.

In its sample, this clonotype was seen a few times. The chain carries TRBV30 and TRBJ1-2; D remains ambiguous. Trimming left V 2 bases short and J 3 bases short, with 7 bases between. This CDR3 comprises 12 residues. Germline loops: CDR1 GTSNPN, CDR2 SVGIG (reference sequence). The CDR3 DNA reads TGTGCCTGGAGTTTGGACCACTATGGCTACACCTTC. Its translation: CAWSLDHYGYTF.

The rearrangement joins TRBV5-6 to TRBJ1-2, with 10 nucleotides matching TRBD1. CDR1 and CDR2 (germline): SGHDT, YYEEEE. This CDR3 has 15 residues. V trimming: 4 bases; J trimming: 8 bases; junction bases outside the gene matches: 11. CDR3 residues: CASSGDRGITGGYTF. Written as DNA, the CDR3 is TGTGCCAGCAGCGGGGACAGGGGAATAACGGGCGGCTACACCTTC.